Presented here are 24 T cell receptor beta chains from one specimen sequenced in a study of long-term antiretroviral therapy in people with HIV. Sequencing used immunoSEQ v3.0 at survey level. TCRdb keeps only in-frame clones here, not all; method: immunoSEQ multiplex PCR. The sample holds 40,000 to 60,000 clones, about 86% seen once. The sample consisted of unsorted PBMCs, taken 0.8 years after starting antiretroviral therapy. The receptors derive from a young woman with HIV.

The chain uses TRBV7-2 and TRBJ2-7, with D perhaps matching TRBD2 (6 bases). In germline, CDR1 is SGHTA, CDR2 FQGNSA. V shed 1 base and J shed 0 bases, with 13 bases lying between them. CDR3 length: 16 residues. CDR3 region: CASSLGWGSGSYEQYF. DNA for the CDR3: TGTGCCAGCAGCTTAGGTTGGGGTAGCGGCTCCTACGAGCAGTACTTC.

The chain is built from TRBV27 and TRBJ1-1; D unclear. The length of the CDR3 is 13 residues. The ends were cut back, 5 bases at V and 3 bases at J, with 10 bases in the middle. Germline V gene sequence: CDR1 MNHEY, CDR2 SMNVEV (reference sequence). The CDR3: CASSHTWDTEAFF. In DNA, the CDR3 is TGTGCCAGCAGTCATACTTGGGACACTGAAGCTTTCTTT.

The CDR3 loop reads CASSVGWGNEQFF. CDR3 nucleotides: TGTGCCAGCAGCGTAGGTTGGGGGAATGAGCAGTTCTTC. This rearrangement joins TRBV9 to TRBJ2-1, with D possibly being TRBD1 or TRBD2 (5 bases each). V dropped 0 bases and J dropped 7 bases, with 8 bases sitting between them. This CDR3 has 13 residues. The germline gives CDR1 SGDLS, CDR2 YYNGEE.

The chain couples TRBV28 to TRBJ1-5, with D tentatively TRBD1 (5 bases). The germline V gene has CDR1 MDHEN and CDR2 SYDVKM. Trimming took off 2 bases at V and 7 bases at J, with 15 bases between the two ends. CDR3 length: 15 amino acids. The CDR3 region has the DNA TGTGCCAGCAGTTTAGGGGGACGCCTAGAGCAGCCCCAGCATTTT. Its translation is CASSLGGRLEQPQHF.

The chain links TRBV11-2 to TRBJ2-1, with 10 bases lining up with TRBD2. Germline assignment: CDR1 SGHAT and CDR2 FQNNGV. Losses at the gene ends were 3 bases for V and 6 bases for J; bases not matched to a gene: 11. This CDR3 has 17 residues. This CDR3 is CASSFGLLTSGSNEQFF. As DNA, the CDR3 is TGTGCCAGCAGCTTTGGACTTTTGACTAGCGGGTCCAATGAGCAGTTCTTC. The full variable domain, in which reference TRBV11-2 and TRBJ2-1 provide the parts outside the CDR3, is EAGVAQSPRYKIIEKRQSVAFWCNPISGHATLYWYQQILGQGPKLLIQFQNNGVVDDSQLPKDRFSAERLKGVDSTLKIQPAKLEDSAVYLCASSFGLLTSGSNEQFFGPGTRLTVL.

The chain uses TRBV7-2 and TRBJ1-1, with 8 bases aligning to TRBD1. V shed 5 bases and J 5 bases; nucleotides not matched to a gene: 7. The CDR3 runs 14 residues. Germline CDR1 SGHTA, CDR2 FQGNSA. The CDR3 nucleotides read TGTGCCAGCAGCACCAGGGGGCTAAGTACTGAAGCTTTCTTT. Translated, it gives CASSTRGLSTEAFF.

The rearrangement links TRBV7-2 to TRBJ1-4; 9 nucleotides align to TRBD1. V was pared by 1 base and J by 7 bases, with 4 bases of the junction left unmatched. The germline gives CDR1 SGHTA, CDR2 FQGNSA. This CDR3 comprises 15 residues. Here the CDR3 DNA reads TGTGCCAGCAGCTTAGGAGGGACAGGGAGTGAAAAACTGTTTTTT. Its protein is CASSLGGTGSEKLFF.

This chain joins TRBV6-5 and TRBJ1-5; TRBD1 might be the D (6 bases). In germline, CDR1 is MNHEY, CDR2 SVGAGI. The CDR3 runs 14 residues. The V gene lost 6 bases and the J gene lost 6 bases, with 15 bases spanning the gap. This CDR3 is CASSVQGRGQPQHF. The CDR3 bases are TGTGCCAGCAGCGTACAGGGAAGGGGTCAGCCCCAGCATTTT.

The rearrangement uses TRBV9 and TRBJ2-1, with 13 nucleotides matching TRBD2. This CDR3 is 19 amino acids long. Germline V gene data show CDR1 as SGDLS and CDR2 as YYNGEE. V dropped 2 bases and J dropped 2; count of bases not matched to a gene: 10. The CDR3 DNA reads as TGTGCCAGCAGCGTCCCCGGGACTAGCGGGATAATTCCCTACAATGAGCAGTTCTTC. Encoded protein: CASSVPGTSGIIPYNEQFF.

The J gene is TRBJ1-5, the V gene TRBV27; D gene uncertain. This CDR3 region has 15 residues. CDR1 MNHEY and CDR2 SMNVEV come from the germline V gene (reference sequence). V dropped 5 bases and J dropped 0 bases, with 11 bases sitting between them. CDR3: CASSPAPGSNQPQHF. CDR3 in DNA: TGTGCCAGCAGTCCCGCCCCAGGTAGCAATCAGCCCCAGCATTTT.

The chain recombines TRBV7-8 with TRBJ1-4; 8 positions match TRBD1. Unmatched junction bases numbered 6, after V lost 6 bases and J lost 6 bases. CDR1 is SGHVS, CDR2 FQNEAQ, per germline. This CDR3 region has 14 residues. The CDR3: CASRPDRDYEKLFF. Written as DNA, the CDR3 is TGTGCCAGCAGACCGGACAGGGACTATGAAAAACTGTTTTTT.

The J gene is TRBJ1-5, the V gene TRBV7-9; TRBD1 matches 7 bases. The CDR3 is 16 amino acids. V lost 5 bases and J lost 1; bases outside the gene matches: 8. CDR1 and CDR2 from the germline V gene are SEHNR and FQNEAQ (reference sequence). The chain's CDR3 is CASSNTGVPSNQPQHF. In DNA form, the CDR3 reads TGTGCCAGCAGCAATACAGGGGTACCGAGCAATCAGCCCCAGCATTTT.

The rearrangement uses TRBV28 and TRBJ2-1; 12 nucleotides agree with TRBD2. The CDR3 length is 17 residues. The V and J ends lost 6 bases and 5 bases, in that order; junction bases with no gene match: 11. CDR1 is MDHEN and CDR2 is SYDVKM in the germline V gene. For the CDR3, the DNA is TGTGCCAGCAGAAACCCCGGACTAGCGGGACTAAACAATGAGCAGTTCTTC. This sequence encodes CASRNPGLAGLNNEQFF. The whole variable domain, filled in from reference TRBV28 and TRBJ2-1, reads DVKVTQSSRYLVKRTGEKVFLECVQDMDHENMFWYRQDPGLGLRLIYFSYDVKMKEKGDIPEGYSVSREKKERFSLILESASTNQTSMYLCASRNPGLAGLNNEQFFGPGTRLTVL.

The CDR3 reads CASRGQGEGETQYF. CDR3 DNA: TGTGCCAGCAGAGGACAGGGGGAGGGGGAGACCCAGTACTTC. This chain uses TRBV5-4 with TRBJ2-5; 10 bases are shared with TRBD1. The CDR3 contains 14 residues. With V trimmed by 5 bases and J by 5 bases, 6 bases remained unmatched. From germline, CDR1 is SGHNT and CDR2 YYREEE (reference sequence).

The J gene is TRBJ1-2, the V gene TRBV19; D is unresolved. CDR3 size: 14 residues. Germline V CDR1 and CDR2: LNHDA, SQIVND (reference sequence). Trimming removed 10 bases from V and 6 bases from J, with 21 bases in between. The DNA for the CDR3 is TGTGCCACCTCACCTTATAATGGGTTCGATGGCTACACCTTC. Protein: CATSPYNGFDGYTF.

The genes are TRBV11-1 and TRBJ2-3; no definite D call. Trimming removed 0 bases at V and 6 bases at J, with 10 bases between. Germline CDR1 is SGHAT and CDR2 is FQDESV (reference sequence). The CDR3 sequence is 14 residues long. CDR3 nucleotide sequence: TGTGCCAGCAGCTTAGCGTCTCGGCGGGATACGCAGTATTTT. It is translated as CASSLASRRDTQYF.

V gene TRBV7-9 combines with J gene TRBJ2-7; D is perhaps TRBD1 (6 bases). Trimming left V 7 bases short and J 2 bases short, with 15 bases between. The CDR3 sequence is 14 residues long. Germline CDR1 and CDR2: SEHNR and FQNEAQ (reference sequence). As DNA, the CDR3 is TGTGCCAGCACCGCCGGCAAGGGGGCCTACGAGCAGTACTTC. Translating it yields CASTAGKGAYEQYF. Combining the CDR3 with reference TRBV7-9 and TRBJ2-7 gives the whole variable domain DTGVSQNPRHKITKRGQNVTFRCDPISEHNRLYWYRQTLGQGPEFLTYFQNEAQLEKSRLLSDRFSAERPKGSFSTLEIQRTEQGDSAMYLCASTAGKGAYEQYFGPGTRLTVT.

J is TRBJ2-2 and V is TRBV19; TRBD1 might be the D (6 bases). The germline CDR1 and CDR2 sequences are LNHDA and SQIVND (reference sequence). Trimming took 5 bases from V and 5 from J, leaving 15 bases between them. The CDR3 has 15 residues. CDR3 nucleotide sequence: TGTGCCAGTAGTGACAGGCCGCGTGGGACCGGGGAGCTGTTTTTT. Protein: CASSDRPRGTGELFF.

The sample holds a few counts of this clone. The CDR3 DNA follows: TGTGCCAGCAGTTACGGCCTAGAGCGGACCTACGAGCAGTACTTC. Its protein is CASSYGLERTYEQYF. This chain uses TRBV27 with TRBJ2-7, with D perhaps TRBD2 (5 bases). Germline CDR1 reads MNHEY; CDR2 reads SMNVEV (reference sequence). This CDR3 is built from 15 residues. Trimming removed 4 bases at V and 2 bases at J, with 15 bases between.

This chain uses TRBV20-1 with TRBJ1-1; possibly TRBD1 for D (6 bases). Trimming stripped 8 bases from V and 6 bases from J, with 13 bases between. The V gene's germline CDR1 is DFQATT and CDR2 SNEGSKA (reference sequence). The CDR3 sequence is 11 residues long. The CDR3 nucleotides read TGCAGTCCGACCCCAGGGGCTGAAGCTTTCTTT. Its translation: CSPTPGAEAFF.

V and J are TRBV28 and TRBJ2-3; no clear D. CDR1 is MDHEN, CDR2 SYDVKM, per germline. V lost 2 bases and J lost 2, with 20 bases in between. This CDR3 is 18 amino acids long. The chain's CDR3 is CASSLVSRVMTATDTQYF. CDR3 sequence (DNA): TGTGCCAGCAGTTTAGTGTCTCGCGTCATGACGGCCACAGATACGCAGTATTTT.

This chain connects TRBV10-3 to TRBJ2-1; 7 nucleotides agree with TRBD1. The V and J ends lost 6 bases and 8 bases, in that order; junction bases with no gene match: 7. CDR1 and CDR2 (germline): ENHRY, SYGVKD. The CDR3 totals 13 residues. CDR3: CAISRDSRDEQFF. As DNA, the CDR3 is TGTGCCATCAGCCGGGACAGCCGCGATGAGCAGTTCTTC.

This clone showed up just a few times. This chain uses TRBV6-6 with TRBJ2-7; unclear D gene. Germline CDR1 and CDR2: MNHNY and SVGAGI (reference sequence). The CDR3 runs 14 residues. The V end lost 6 bases, the J end lost 4 bases, and 16 bases lay between the germline ends. CDR3 amino acids: CASSLGPDRYEQYF. CDR3 nucleotides: TGTGCCAGCAGCCTCGGACCGGATAGATACGAGCAGTACTTC.

V gene TRBV25-1 combines with J gene TRBJ2-1; D might be TRBD1 or TRBD2, each matching 5 bases. V was pared by 2 bases and J by 5 bases, with 13 bases between. CDR3 length equals 15 residues. Per the germline V gene, CDR1 is MGHDK and CDR2 is SYGVNS. The CDR3 region is CASSELLGADNEQFF. DNA of the CDR3: TGTGCCAGCAGTGAACTCCTCGGGGCGGACAATGAGCAGTTCTTC.